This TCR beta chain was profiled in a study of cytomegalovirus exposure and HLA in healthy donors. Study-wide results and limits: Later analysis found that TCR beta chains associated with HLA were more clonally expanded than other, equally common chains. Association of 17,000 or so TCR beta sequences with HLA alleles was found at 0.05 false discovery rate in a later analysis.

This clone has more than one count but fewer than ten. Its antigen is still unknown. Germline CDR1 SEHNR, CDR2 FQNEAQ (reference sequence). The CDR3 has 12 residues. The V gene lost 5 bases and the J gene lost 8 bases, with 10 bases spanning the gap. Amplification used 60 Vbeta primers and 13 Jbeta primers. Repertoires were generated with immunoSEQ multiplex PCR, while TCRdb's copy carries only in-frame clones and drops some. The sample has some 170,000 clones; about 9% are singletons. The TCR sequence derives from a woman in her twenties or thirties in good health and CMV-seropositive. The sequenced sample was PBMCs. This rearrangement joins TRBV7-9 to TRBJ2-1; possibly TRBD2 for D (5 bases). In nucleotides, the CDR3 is TGTGCCAGCAGCGCCAGCGGCCATGAGCAGTTCTTC. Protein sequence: CASSASGHEQFF.